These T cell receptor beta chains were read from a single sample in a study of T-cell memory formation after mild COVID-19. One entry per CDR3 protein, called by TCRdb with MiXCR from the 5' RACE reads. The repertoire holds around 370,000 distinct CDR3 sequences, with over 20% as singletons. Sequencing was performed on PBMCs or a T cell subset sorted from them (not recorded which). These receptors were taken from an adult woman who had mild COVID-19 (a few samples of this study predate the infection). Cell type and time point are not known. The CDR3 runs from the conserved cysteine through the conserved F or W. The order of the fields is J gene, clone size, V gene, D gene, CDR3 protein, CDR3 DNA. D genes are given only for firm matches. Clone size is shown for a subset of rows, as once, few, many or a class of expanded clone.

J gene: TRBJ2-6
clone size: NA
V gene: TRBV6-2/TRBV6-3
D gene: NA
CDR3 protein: CASRWRESSGANVLTF
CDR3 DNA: TGTGCCAGTCGGTGGAGGGAGAGCTCTGGGGCCAACGTCCTGACTTTC

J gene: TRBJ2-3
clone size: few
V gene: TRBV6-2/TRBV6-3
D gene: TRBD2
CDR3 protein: CASRKMGLAGADTQYF
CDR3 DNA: TGTGCCAGCAGAAAGATGGGACTAGCGGGAGCAGATACGCAGTATTTT

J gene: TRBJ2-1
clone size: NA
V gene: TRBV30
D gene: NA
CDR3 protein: CAWSVWSSYNEQFF
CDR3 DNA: TGTGCCTGGAGTGTGTGGAGCTCCTACAATGAGCAGTTCTTC

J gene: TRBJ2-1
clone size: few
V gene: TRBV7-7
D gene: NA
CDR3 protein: CASSPTRGYNEQFF
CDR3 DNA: TGTGCCAGCAGCCCCACAAGGGGTTACAATGAGCAGTTCTTC

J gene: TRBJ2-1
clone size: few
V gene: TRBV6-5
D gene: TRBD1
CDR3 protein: CASSFPGTGDNEQFF
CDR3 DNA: TGTGCCAGCAGCTTCCCCGGGACAGGAGACAATGAGCAGTTCTTC

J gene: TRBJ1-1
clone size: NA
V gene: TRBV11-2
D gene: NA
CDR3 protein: CASSLAVMSGAEAFF
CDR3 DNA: TGTGCCAGCAGCTTAGCGGTTATGAGCGGGGCTGAAGCTTTCTTT

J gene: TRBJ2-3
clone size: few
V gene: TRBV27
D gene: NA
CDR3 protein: CASSLSLAADTQYF
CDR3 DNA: TGTGCCAGCAGTTTATCGCTGGCGGCAGATACGCAGTATTTT

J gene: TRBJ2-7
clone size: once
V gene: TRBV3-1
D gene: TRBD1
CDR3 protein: CASSHPWGTGADEQYF
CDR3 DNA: TGTGCCAGCAGCCACCCTTGGGGCACAGGGGCGGACGAGCAGTACTTC

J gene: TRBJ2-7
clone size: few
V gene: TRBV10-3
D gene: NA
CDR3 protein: CAIKEGAHYEQYF
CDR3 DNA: TGTGCCATCAAGGAGGGGGCGCATTACGAGCAGTACTTC

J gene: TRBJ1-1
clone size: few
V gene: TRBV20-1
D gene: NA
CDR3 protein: CSAPQSWENTEAFF
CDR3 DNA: TGCAGTGCTCCACAGAGTTGGGAGAACACTGAAGCTTTCTTT

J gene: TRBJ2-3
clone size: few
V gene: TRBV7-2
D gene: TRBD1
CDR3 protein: CASSSDRGGTDTQYF
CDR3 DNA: TGTGCCAGCAGCTCCGACAGGGGTGGCACAGATACGCAGTATTTT

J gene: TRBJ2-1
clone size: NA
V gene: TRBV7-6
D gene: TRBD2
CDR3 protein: CASSSRGSGSPSAYNEQFF
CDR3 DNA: TGTGCCAGCAGCTCCCGGGGTAGCGGGAGCCCCAGCGCCTACAATGAGCAGTTCTTC

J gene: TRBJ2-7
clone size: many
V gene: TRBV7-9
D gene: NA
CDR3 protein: CASSSDWISWAF
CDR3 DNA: TGTGCCAGCAGTTCGGACTGGATTTCGTGGGCTTTC

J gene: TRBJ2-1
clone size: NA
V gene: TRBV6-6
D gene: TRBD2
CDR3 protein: CASSYSQTSGRASNEQFF
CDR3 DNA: TGTGCCAGCAGTTACTCCCAGACTAGCGGGAGGGCCTCAAATGAGCAGTTCTTC

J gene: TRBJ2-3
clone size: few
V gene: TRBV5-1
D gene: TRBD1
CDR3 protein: CASSFDRGAADTQYF
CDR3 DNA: TGCGCCAGCAGCTTTGACAGGGGCGCCGCAGATACGCAGTATTTT